This T cell receptor beta chain was sequenced for a study of identical twins (dated by TCRdb to between 2015 and 2016). At the level of the whole study: The study deep-sequenced TCR alpha and beta repertoires from monozygotic twins, unrelated adults of various ages and cord blood to test whether fetal clonotypes persist. Replicate twin experiments were performed at different times using different library preparation protocols to rule out contamination.

The germline ends are 12 bases apart after V is trimmed by 5 bases and J by 4 bases. Taken from the germline V gene, the CDR1 and CDR2 loops are SQVTM and ANQGSEA. The CDR3 runs 13 residues from the cysteine to the phenylalanine. Only CDR3 DNA is held: 39 bases, read in frame from base 1. Paper-wide results and their limitations: Compared with coincidental sharing between unrelated individuals, an excess of low generation-probability sequences was observed among out-of-frame TCR alpha sequences shared between twins. Zero-insertion analyses could be partly confounded by invariant T cells such as MAIT and iNKT, though diverse VJ usage argued against such confounding for most clonotypes. The excess sharing between twins in beta out-of-frame sequences was weaker because fewer shared sequences reduced the signal-to-noise ratio. Abundant cord blood beta clonotypes carried fewer insertions; young adult naive repertoires showed a weaker similar trend, while memory repertoires showed none. Conclusions relied on cross-sectional statistical analysis, since the same donors could not be followed over many years. Recombination models systematically underestimated out-of-frame TCR alpha sharing in monozygotic twins but agreed with sharing between unrelated individuals.

Only healthy Caucasian donors were included. Three pairs of female monozygotic twins, all aged roughly 18 to 29 years, were included in the twin cohort. The RNA used for TCR libraries was isolated from peripheral blood mononuclear cells. The receptor library was made with 5' RACE. Sequencing was performed on an Illumina HiSeq 2000. A universal primer binding site was added through template switching, and the final cDNA carried a unique molecular identifier so that TCR cDNA molecules could be counted accurately. First-strand cDNA for TCR alpha and beta chains was synthesized from specific primers in the conserved constant-segment region. To control for contamination, every cDNA library was double barcoded, receiving both a SMART-Mk sample barcode and Illumina barcodes. TruSeq adapter sequences, together with Illumina sample barcodes, were added in two successive PCR steps. The Illumina HiSeq platform was used with custom primers to sequence TCR alpha and beta cDNA libraries. From the authors' description of their analysis: Unique molecular identifiers were extracted from raw reads with MiGEC, and CDR3 positions were determined with MiXCR. Recombination models were inferred per individual with the repgenHMM and IGoR tools using an EM algorithm. Shared clonotypes were analyzed with the tcR package in R, and sharing was normalized by the product of cloneset sizes. Out-of-frame nonproductive sequences were analyzed to study raw recombination free of thymic and clonal selection effects. TCRdb ran its own pipeline on the public reads, namely fastp trimming at Q25 and MiXCR clone calling, and kept in-frame beta chains. Here each entry gathers all rows of one CDR3 protein and keeps the most common genes and DNA. These V and J calls are TCRdb output, not the study's own analysis. The sample table holds 550,000 to 700,000 distinct CDR3 sequences, of which approximately 10% were seen once. Approximately 3.2% of the sample is taken by the ten largest.

This clonotype was recorded at least ten times. Its antigen target is currently unknown. The sample holds no much larger clone one base away, and base qualities are not on file. These data were also filed under a second study, of yellow fever vaccine responses in identical twins. Per the second study: The authors reported that the T cell response to vaccination in identical twins appeared partly convergent and partly personalized. Focusing on identical twins, the study followed the T cell clones that responded to the vaccine, and did so with precision.

The receptor was isolated from a woman aged 18-29 years in good health. The specimen was PBMCs. Recombination connected TRBV29-1 to TRBJ2-4, with no D gene named confidently. CDR3 protein: CSVHGPLKNIQYF. The nucleotides read TGCAGCGTTCATGGTCCCCTGAAAAACATTCAGTACTTC.